This TCR beta chain is drawn from a study of shared clonotypes between healthy human individuals. Profiled with immunoSEQ multiplex PCR; TCRdb holds only in-frame clones, not every one. The top ten hold less than 2% of the sample, which has 780,000 or so clones, 55% to 80% seen once. The germline V gene encodes CDR1 LGHNA and CDR2 YNFKEQ. CDR3 length: 15 amino acids. Losses at the gene ends were 4 bases for V and 2 bases for J; bases not matched to a gene: 8. All participating donors were Caucasian adults from Nashville, Tennessee. V usage is TRBV4-2 and J usage is TRBJ2-7, with 7 bases fitting TRBD1. The sequenced sample was memory CD4+ T cells sorted from blood. Subset specified: CD45RA-negative fraction. This TCR derives from a woman aged 30 to 39 in good health. CDR3 bases: TGTGCCAGCAGCCGCCCGGGACAGCGTACCTACGAGCAGTACTTC. Amino acids: CASSRPGQRTYEQYF.